These 8 T cell receptor beta chains were all obtained from the same sample, sequenced in a study of patients and donors after allogeneic stem cell transplantation. In TCRdb, the RT-PCR reads were re-called with MiXCR into one record per CDR3 protein. The table includes roughly 880,000 distinct CDR3 sequences, about 20% detected once. The sequenced sample consisted of blood, either unsorted or a sorted T cell fraction (not recorded which). Source of these receptors: a human donor who was either an allogeneic HSCT recipient or a stem cell or donor lymphocyte infusion donor (not recorded which). It is not recorded whose cells these are; they may come from a transplant donor.

This chain links TRBV7-9 with TRBJ1-5; the D is unclear. CDR1 is SEHNR and CDR2 is FQNEAQ in the germline V gene (reference sequence). V lost 3 bases and J lost 0, with 9 bases in between. The CDR3 has 15 amino acids. The CDR3 DNA sequence: TGTGCCAGCAGCTTTGGGGTGTATAGCAATCAGCCCCAGCATTTT. This codes for CASSFGVYSNQPQHF.

The table lists this clonotype with a few counts. The chain has TRBV6-2 or TRBV6-3 and TRBJ1-6; TRBD1 matches at 7 bases. V shed 6 bases, J shed 10 bases, and the junction held 9 bases outside the gene matches. CDR1 is MNHEY, CDR2 SVGEGT, per germline. CDR3 length: 14 amino acids. CDR3 nucleotide sequence: TGTGCCAGCAGAGCACAGGGGAGGGGATCACCCCTCCACTTT. Its protein product is CASRAQGRGSPLHF.

This chain links TRBV5-1 with TRBJ2-7; 7 bases match TRBD1. Looked up from germline, CDR1 is SGHRS and CDR2 is YFSETQ. The V gene end was trimmed by 4 bases and the J gene end by 9 bases; junction bases not matched to a gene: 16. The CDR3 spans 15 residues. The CDR3 reads CASSPRGGPLRGQYF. CDR3 coding DNA: TGCGCCAGCAGCCCCCGAGGGGGCCCTCTACGTGGGCAGTACTTC.

The genes are TRBV6-1 and TRBJ1-1; TRBD1 aligns across 9 bases. With V trimmed by 5 bases and J by 6 bases, 10 bases remained unmatched. The CDR3 runs to 15 residues. Germline CDR1 reads MNHNS; CDR2 reads SASEGT. Here the CDR3 DNA reads TGTGCCAGCAGTCTCGCTCCCGGGACAGGGCCTGAAGCTTTCTTT. Encoded protein: CASSLAPGTGPEAFF.

This chain joins TRBV5-1 and TRBJ1-1; possible D gene TRBD1, 6 bases. Germline V gene sequence: CDR1 SGHRS, CDR2 YFSETQ. The CDR3 totals 15 residues. V dropped 0 bases and J dropped 8 bases, with 17 bases sitting between them. CDR3 coding DNA: TGCGCCAGCAGCTTGGAACAGGGATTGATGGTCGAAGCTTTCTTT. This encodes CASSLEQGLMVEAFF.

This clonotype has ten or more counts. Germline and junction disagree at one end, which may indicate a read error. This sequence joins TRBV12-3 or TRBV12-4 and TRBJ1-1; weak D call: TRBD1 (6 bases). This CDR3 is 14 amino acids long. CDR3 amino acids: CASSLRGANTEAFF. Here the CDR3 DNA reads TGCGCCAGCAGCTTGCGGGGGGCGAACACTGAAGCTTTCTTT.

This clonotype was seen ten or more times. J is TRBJ2-7 and V is TRBV3-1; D uncertain. From germline, CDR1 is LGHDT and CDR2 YNNKEL (reference sequence). Deletions cut 2 bases from V and 6 bases from J, with 5 bases between. There are 11 residues in the CDR3. The CDR3 loop is CASSQLGEQYF. The CDR3 region has the DNA TGTGCCAGCAGCCAACTTGGCGAGCAGTACTTC.

The table lists this clonotype with a few counts. The V and J genes are TRBV12-3 or TRBV12-4 and TRBJ2-7; D is unresolved. Trimming stripped 5 bases from V and 2 bases from J, with 19 bases between. This CDR3 has 16 residues. CDR3 sequence reads: CASSLWATKRTYEQYF. Written as DNA, the CDR3 is TGTGCCAGCAGTCTCTGGGCCACCAAAAGGACCTACGAGCAGTACTTC.